This TCR beta chain was sequenced for a study of cytomegalovirus exposure and HLA in healthy donors. On the study more broadly: From about 179 million T cells, an earlier analysis saw 90 million to 130 million unique TCR beta sequences. Roughly 89 million unique TCR sequences came from HLA-typed donors in an early release.

The PCR had 60 Vbeta and 13 Jbeta primers. The data were produced by immunoSEQ multiplex PCR, yet TCRdb's version contains in-frame clones alone and is incomplete. Here the sample spans approximately 120,000 clones, more than 80% being singletons. Regarding the study as a whole: Later analysis identified several of the most significant clusters that appeared linked to common viral pathogens.

As for this clone: No antigen is known for it.

The sample taken for sequencing was PBMCs. The source is a young man in good health and CMV-seropositive.

The CDR3, as DNA: TGTGCCAGCGACCTAAACGGGGACAGAGTTTTGGGGGGCTACACCTTC. Protein sequence: CASDLNGDRVLGGYTF. The chain couples TRBV2 to TRBJ1-2; 7 nucleotides match TRBD1. This CDR3 is 16 amino acids long. With V trimmed by 8 bases and J by 8 bases, 20 bases remained unmatched. Germline V CDR1 and CDR2: SNHLY, FYNNEI.